This entry features one T cell receptor beta chain sequence. Its recognized antigen is unknown. No base-level quality is on record; no much larger clone is a single base apart. This specimen belongs to a study of blood T cell repertoires in COVID-19 (dated by TCRdb to between 2020 and 2021). Looking at the study overall: Collaborator samples came from the United States, Italy and Spain and covered acute and convalescent phases of COVID-19. HLA class I and class II types, where available, came from metadata supplied by the sample provider rather than from assay-based typing. The material from the prospective study consisted of cDNA or gDNA derived from T cells, B-cell-depleted T cells, or PBMCs. A de-identified subject ID, COVID-19 status, age in years and sex were almost always included in the sample metadata. The samples were drawn from the first 160 participants of the ongoing ImmuneRACE study and from under 1,500 subjects provided by 6 global collaborators. The dataset comprised deeply sampled blood TCRbeta repertoires from subjects exposed to, actively infected with, or recovered from COVID-19. The repertoires were released in a freely available public database meant as a resource for research on the immune response to SARS-CoV-2.

Collaborating institutions collected whole blood in K2EDTA tubes following their own protocols. For TCRbeta analysis, collaborator samples were shipped as frozen whole blood, as isolated PBMCs, or as DNA extracted from either sample type. TCRbeta CDR3 regions were amplified from genomic DNA by means of the immunoSEQ Assay, a bias-controlled multiplex PCR. The published analysis was carried out like this. Nucleated cell counts per sample were estimated from amplification of reference gene primers within the assay. To quantify the absolute abundance of each unique TCRbeta CDR3 rearrangement, sequence reads were collapsed and filtered. For each sample, productive Simpson clonality was calculated by taking the square root of Simpson's diversity index across productive rearrangements. TCRdb mirrors the immuneACCESS table, restricted to in-frame sequences. Some clones are absent from its copies; in checked studies, under half trace to an unresolved V gene, and the reason for the others is unknown. V, J and clone size reflect that table, while D and trimming were determined from the DNA. The sample includes 55,000 to 80,000 clones, with about four fifths observed a single time. The ten top clones hold 5.3% of the sample.

Broad study findings and their caveats: How much clinical and demographic metadata was included differed by source and by participant, and the metadata was provided uncurated.

The sample taken for sequencing was peripheral blood. This sequence was found in a man aged 45 to 65 with active COVID-19.

DNA sequence: TGTGCCAGCTCAGTCGGTGGCGGGGAGCTGTTTTTT. This is translated as CASSVGGGELFF. Recombination joined TRBV18 with TRBJ2-2; no confident D gene assignment can be made. Reading from cysteine to phenylalanine, the CDR3 counts 12 amino acids. The DNA shown is the 36-base CDR3, in frame from base 1. The germline V gene specifies KGHSH as CDR1 and LQKENI as CDR2. The V and J ends are trimmed by 5 bases and 7 bases, leaving 8 bases between them.